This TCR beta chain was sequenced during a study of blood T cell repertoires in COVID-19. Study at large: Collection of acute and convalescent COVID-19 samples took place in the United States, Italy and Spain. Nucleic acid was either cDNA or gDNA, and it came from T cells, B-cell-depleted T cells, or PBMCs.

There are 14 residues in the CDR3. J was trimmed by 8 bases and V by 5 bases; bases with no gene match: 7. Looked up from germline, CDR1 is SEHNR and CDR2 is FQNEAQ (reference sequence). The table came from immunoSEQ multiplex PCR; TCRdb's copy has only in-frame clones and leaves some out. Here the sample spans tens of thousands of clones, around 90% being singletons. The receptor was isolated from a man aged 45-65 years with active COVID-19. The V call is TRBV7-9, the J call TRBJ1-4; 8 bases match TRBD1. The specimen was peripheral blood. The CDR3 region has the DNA TGTGCCAGCAGCCTCGGACAGGGTGGAGAAAAACTGTTTTTT. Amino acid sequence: CASSLGQGGEKLFF.